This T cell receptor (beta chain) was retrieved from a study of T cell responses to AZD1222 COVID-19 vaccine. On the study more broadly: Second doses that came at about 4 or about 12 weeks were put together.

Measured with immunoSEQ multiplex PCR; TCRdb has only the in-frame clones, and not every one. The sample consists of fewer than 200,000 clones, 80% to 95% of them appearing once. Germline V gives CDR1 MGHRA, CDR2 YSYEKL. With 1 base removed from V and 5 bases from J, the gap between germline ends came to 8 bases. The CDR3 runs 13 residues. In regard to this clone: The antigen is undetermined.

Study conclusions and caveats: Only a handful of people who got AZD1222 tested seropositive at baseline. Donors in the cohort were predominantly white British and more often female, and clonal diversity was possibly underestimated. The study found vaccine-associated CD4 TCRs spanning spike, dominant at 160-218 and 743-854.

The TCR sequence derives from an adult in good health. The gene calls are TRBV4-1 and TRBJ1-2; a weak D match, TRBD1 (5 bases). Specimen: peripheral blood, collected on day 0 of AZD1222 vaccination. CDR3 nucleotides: TGCGCCAGCAGCCAAGGGGGCCTTTATGGCTACACCTTC. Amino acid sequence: CASSQGGLYGYTF.